The sequence of this T cell receptor beta chain was determined in a study of HIV-infected patients and healthy controls. This clonotype has a handful of counts. V shed 1 base and J 7 bases; nucleotides not matched to a gene: 10. The CDR3 is 18 residues long. Per germline, CDR1 LGHNA and CDR2 YNFKEQ. MiXCR, applied by TCRdb to the 5' RACE reads, yields one record per CDR3 protein. Found here are 60,000 to 75,000 distinct CDR3 sequences, about a sixth of them singletons; the top ten hold 5.5% to 6%. The receptor was isolated from a human donor in good health. Sequenced material: CD4+ T cells from blood. This chain links TRBV4-2 with TRBJ1-6, with 10 bases lining up with TRBD1. CDR3 coding DNA: TGTGCCAGCAGCCAAGTTCCCCCACCGACAGGGGGCAATTCACCCCTCCACTTT. Translation gives CASSQVPPPTGGNSPLHF.